The rows below give T cell receptor beta chains drawn from one sample of a study of shared clonotypes between healthy human individuals. Repertoires were generated with immunoSEQ multiplex PCR, while TCRdb's copy carries only in-frame clones and drops some. Altogether around 440,000 clones are present, approximately 80% being singletons, with the ten largest covering about 12%. Sequencing was performed on PBMCs. The receptors shown here come from a woman aged 40-49 years in good health. Some clones in this sample may be carry-over from other donors' samples. The CDR3 runs from the conserved cysteine through the conserved F or W. D genes are given only for firm matches. Clone size is shown for a subset of rows, as once, few, many or a class of expanded clone.

v_call: TRBV5-1
d_call: NA
clone_size: NA
j_call: TRBJ2-7
cdr3_nt: TGCGCCAGCAGCTTAGGCCAGGGGATGTACGAGCAGTACTTC
cdr3_aa: CASSLGQGMYEQYF

v_call: TRBV7-9
d_call: TRBD1
clone_size: NA
j_call: TRBJ1-2
cdr3_nt: TGTGCCAGCAGCCCCCTGGACAGGGTTCATGGCTACACCTTC
cdr3_aa: CASSPLDRVHGYTF

v_call: TRBV29-1
d_call: NA
clone_size: NA
j_call: TRBJ2-5
cdr3_nt: TGCAGCGCGAAACAGCGTCTCCAAGAGACCCAGTACTTC
cdr3_aa: CSAKQRLQETQYF

v_call: TRBV7-6
d_call: NA
clone_size: many
j_call: TRBJ1-1
cdr3_nt: TGTGCCAGCAGTAGCAGGGCCAGGTGGGACACTGAAGCTTTCTTT
cdr3_aa: CASSSRARWDTEAFF

v_call: TRBV29-1
d_call: NA
clone_size: NA
j_call: TRBJ1-4
cdr3_nt: TGCAGCGTTGAAGGCCAGGGAGATGAAAAACTGTTTTTT
cdr3_aa: CSVEGQGDEKLFF

v_call: TRBV7-2
d_call: NA
clone_size: NA
j_call: TRBJ2-5
cdr3_nt: TGTGCCAGCAGCTTAGGTGGCGCCCAAGAGACCCAGTACTTC
cdr3_aa: CASSLGGAQETQYF

v_call: TRBV2
d_call: NA
clone_size: NA
j_call: TRBJ2-5
cdr3_nt: TGTGCCAGCGTGGGGATAATACAAGAGACCCAGTACTTC
cdr3_aa: CASVGIIQETQYF

v_call: TRBV4-1
d_call: NA
clone_size: NA
j_call: TRBJ2-5
cdr3_nt: TGCGCCAGCAGCTCCCGAGAGACCCAGTACTTC
cdr3_aa: CASSSRETQYF

v_call: TRBV19
d_call: TRBD2
clone_size: NA
j_call: TRBJ2-1
cdr3_nt: TGTGCCGCCATGGCTAGCGGTTACAATGAGCAGTTCTTC
cdr3_aa: CAAMASGYNEQFF

v_call: TRBV4-3
d_call: NA
clone_size: NA
j_call: TRBJ1-3
cdr3_nt: TGCGCCAGCAGCCAAGATAGGGCAGGGCCGACTGGAAACACCATATATTTT
cdr3_aa: CASSQDRAGPTGNTIYF

v_call: TRBV14
d_call: TRBD1
clone_size: NA
j_call: TRBJ2-5
cdr3_nt: TGTGCCAGCAGCCCGCTCACAGGGGGCGAAGAGACCCAGTACTTC
cdr3_aa: CASSPLTGGEETQYF

v_call: TRBV27
d_call: TRBD1
clone_size: many
j_call: TRBJ1-2
cdr3_nt: TGTGCCAGCAGTTGGGGAGGGGGCGGAGTCTATGGCTACACCTTC
cdr3_aa: CASSWGGGGVYGYTF

v_call: TRBV5-6
d_call: TRBD2
clone_size: NA
j_call: TRBJ2-1
cdr3_nt: TGTGCCAGCAGCCGGCGACTAGCGGCGTACAATGAGCAGTTCTTC
cdr3_aa: CASSRRLAAYNEQFF

v_call: TRBV5-1
d_call: NA
clone_size: once
j_call: TRBJ2-1
cdr3_nt: TGCGCCAGCAGCTTAGGGGCTAGTTGGGATGAGCAGTTCTTC
cdr3_aa: CASSLGASWDEQFF

v_call: TRBV27
d_call: TRBD2
clone_size: many
j_call: TRBJ2-7
cdr3_nt: TGTGCCAGCAGTTTAGGGACTAGTCCCTATACGGAACAGTACTTC
cdr3_aa: CASSLGTSPYTEQYF

v_call: TRBV28
d_call: NA
clone_size: NA
j_call: TRBJ1-1
cdr3_nt: TGTGCCAGCAGTGGCCAGGGTGGAGACACTGAAGCTTTCTTT
cdr3_aa: CASSGQGGDTEAFF

v_call: TRBV10-3
d_call: TRBD1
clone_size: once
j_call: TRBJ1-4
cdr3_nt: TGTGCCATCAGTGAGCTTGCCGGGACAGCCGAAAAACTGTTTTTT
cdr3_aa: CAISELAGTAEKLFF

v_call: TRBV7-7
d_call: TRBD1
clone_size: NA
j_call: TRBJ2-3
cdr3_nt: TGTGCTAGCAGCTCGGGACAGGGTAGCGCAGATACGCAGTATTTT
cdr3_aa: CASSSGQGSADTQYF

v_call: TRBV28
d_call: TRBD1
clone_size: NA
j_call: TRBJ2-7
cdr3_nt: TGTGCCAGCAGGACCGGGACAGGGGGCCTCGAGCAGTACTTC
cdr3_aa: CASRTGTGGLEQYF

v_call: TRBV10-3
d_call: NA
clone_size: few
j_call: TRBJ1-2
cdr3_nt: TGTGCCATCAGTGAGTCGCCCCTGTCCTATGGCTACACCTTC
cdr3_aa: CAISESPLSYGYTF

v_call: TRBV5-6
d_call: TRBD1
clone_size: NA
j_call: TRBJ2-7
cdr3_nt: TGTGCCAGCAGTTTTCGACAGGGCGGGTATGGGGAGCAGTACTTC
cdr3_aa: CASSFRQGGYGEQYF

v_call: TRBV5-6
d_call: NA
clone_size: once
j_call: TRBJ2-1
cdr3_nt: TGTGCCAGCAGCCTAGAACCCACCTACTACAATGAGCAGTTCTTC
cdr3_aa: CASSLEPTYYNEQFF

v_call: TRBV6-1
d_call: TRBD1
clone_size: NA
j_call: TRBJ2-7
cdr3_nt: TGTGCCAGCAGGGGACAGGGAGGTGGCGAGCAGTACTTC
cdr3_aa: CASRGQGGGEQYF

v_call: TRBV28
d_call: TRBD1
clone_size: NA
j_call: TRBJ1-2
cdr3_nt: TGTGCCAGCCTATCGCGGCCCCGGACAGGAAACTATGGCTACACCTTC
cdr3_aa: CASLSRPRTGNYGYTF

v_call: TRBV10-1
d_call: NA
clone_size: NA
j_call: TRBJ2-7
cdr3_nt: TGCGCCAGCAGTTTGTCCAGCTCCTACGAGCAGTACTTC
cdr3_aa: CASSLSSSYEQYF

v_call: TRBV19
d_call: TRBD2
clone_size: NA
j_call: TRBJ2-5
cdr3_nt: TGTGCCAGTAGTACGTGGGGACTAGCGGACCAAGAGACCCAGTACTTC
cdr3_aa: CASSTWGLADQETQYF

v_call: TRBV7-6
d_call: NA
clone_size: NA
j_call: TRBJ2-2
cdr3_nt: TGTGCCAGCAGCTTAGGGAGGCCAGGGGCCACCGGGGAGCTGTTTTTT
cdr3_aa: CASSLGRPGATGELFF

v_call: TRBV6-6
d_call: TRBD1
clone_size: many
j_call: TRBJ2-5
cdr3_nt: TGTGCCAGCAGACCTGGACAGGGATCCGGGGAGACCCAGTACTTC
cdr3_aa: CASRPGQGSGETQYF

v_call: TRBV6-6
d_call: TRBD2
clone_size: NA
j_call: TRBJ2-7
cdr3_nt: TGTGCCAGCAGTTACTCGACGTCTAGCGGGGATTGGGAGCAGTACTTC
cdr3_aa: CASSYSTSSGDWEQYF

v_call: TRBV11-3
d_call: NA
clone_size: few
j_call: TRBJ2-7
cdr3_nt: TGTGCCAGCAGCTGGGGCGGGGGCCCCGATGACGAGCAGTACTTC
cdr3_aa: CASSWGGGPDDEQYF

v_call: TRBV15
d_call: NA
clone_size: NA
j_call: TRBJ1-2
cdr3_nt: TGTGCCACCAGCAGAGACACTAACTATGGCTACACCTTC
cdr3_aa: CATSRDTNYGYTF